The TCR beta chain under discussion was sequenced for a study of OX40 agonist ivuxolimab in advanced cancers. Sequenced by immunoSEQ multiplex PCR; TCRdb stores in-frame clones only, minus some. The data contain about 68,000 clones, 84% of them singletons. In this sample, this clone turned up a few times. V was shortened by 2 bases and J by 7 bases, with 15 bases between the two germline ends. Germline assignment: CDR1 KGHSH and CDR2 LQKENI. This CDR3 spans 14 amino acids. The clonotype comes from an adult with an advanced solid tumor such as melanoma, head and neck, liver or kidney cancer. Here the sequenced sample was CD4+ or CD8+ T cells sorted from blood, taken in a trial of the OX40 agonist ivuxolimab. The chain uses TRBV18 and TRBJ2-7; D remains ambiguous. The CDR3 coding sequence is TGTGCCAGCTCACCAAACACGGTTGGGAAGGAGCAGTACTTC. This encodes CASSPNTVGKEQYF.